Listed here are 18 T cell receptor beta chains from one sample, sequenced in a study of T-cell memory formation after mild COVID-19. TCRdb fed the 5' RACE reads into MiXCR, producing one record per CDR3 protein. The sample carries some 200,000 distinct CDR3 sequences, over 9.5% recorded once. Input material: PBMCs or a T cell subset sorted from them (not recorded which). Every receptor here comes from a man aged 18 to 29 who had mild COVID-19 (a few samples of this study predate the infection). Cell type and time point are not known.

This clonotype has a handful of counts. V usage is TRBV5-1 and J usage is TRBJ1-1, with D perhaps TRBD1 (5 bases). V was cut by 8 bases and J by 0 bases, with 11 bases left in between. The CDR3 sequence is 13 residues long. CDR1 is SGHRS, CDR2 YFSETQ, per germline. The chain's CDR3 is CASREDMNTEAFF. CDR3 DNA: TGCGCCAGTAGGGAGGACATGAACACTGAAGCTTTCTTT.

This clonotype was detected many times. The V gene is TRBV7-2, the J gene TRBJ2-5, with 10 bases aligning to TRBD2. The CDR3 has 16 amino acids. V shed 2 bases, J shed 5 bases, and the junction held 8 bases outside the gene matches. The germline CDR1 and CDR2 sequences are SGHTA and FQGNSA. CDR3 nucleotides: TGTGCCAGCAGCTTACGGGCTAGCGGGGGCGTGGAGACCCAGTACTTC. Amino acid sequence: CASSLRASGGVETQYF.

This clonotype has a count of ten or more. The chain uses TRBV7-2 and TRBJ1-6; D not certain. Germline assignment: CDR1 SGHTA and CDR2 FQGNSA. The ends were cut back, 5 bases at V and 9 bases at J, with 14 bases in the middle. CDR3 length: 14 amino acids. CDR3 coding DNA: TGTGCCAGCAGCCCGGGGTCAGGAGGTTCACCCCTCCACTTT. Its protein product is CASSPGSGGSPLHF.

This CDR3 is CASSQLQGVTEAFF. CDR3 in DNA: TGTGCCAGCAGCCAATTGCAGGGAGTCACTGAAGCTTTCTTT. The J gene is TRBJ1-1, the V gene TRBV14; TRBD1 is a possible D gene (5 bases). The V and J ends lost 2 bases and 4 bases respectively, with 11 bases between them. This CDR3 contains 14 residues. The germline V gene encodes CDR1 SGHDN and CDR2 FVKESK.

This chain links TRBV9 with TRBJ2-2; the match to TRBD2 covers 9 bases. The germline CDR1 and CDR2 sequences are SGDLS and YYNGEE. CDR3 size: 16 residues. The V segment lost 0 bases and the J segment 6 bases; nucleotides outside the gene matches: 6. The CDR3 coding sequence is TGTGCCAGCAGCGTAGAGCGGGGGGTAAACCCCGGGGAGCTGTTTTTT. It encodes CASSVERGVNPGELFF.

The chain has TRBV7-9 and TRBJ2-7, with 11 bases aligning to TRBD2. The CDR3 extends over 13 amino acids. Looked up from germline, CDR1 is SEHNR and CDR2 is FQNEAQ (reference sequence). CDR3 sequence: CASASGGSYEQYV. In nucleotides, the CDR3 is TGTGCTTCGGCTAGCGGGGGGTCCTACGAGCAGTACGTC.

The sample holds a few counts of this clonotype. V gene TRBV6-5 combines with J gene TRBJ1-2; 7 bases map to TRBD1. The CDR3 length is 18 residues. After removal of 0 bases from V and 4 bases from J, the junction contained 14 bases not matched to a gene. Germline assignment: CDR1 MNHEY and CDR2 SVGAGI. The DNA of the CDR3 is TGTGCCAGCAGTTACTCTCGCATCACCGGGACAGTAATCTATGGCTACACCTTC. Its translation: CASSYSRITGTVIYGYTF.

This clonotype was observed at least ten times. The chain has TRBV7-2 and TRBJ1-1; unclear D gene. This CDR3 is built from 14 residues. Trimming removed 7 bases at V and 4 bases at J, with 16 bases between. Germline V lookup: CDR1 SGHTA, CDR2 FQGNSA. CDR3 DNA: TGTGCCAGCACCCCGGGAGAATGGTTCACTGAAGCTTTCTTT. Residues: CASTPGEWFTEAFF.

The chain has TRBV6-1 and TRBJ2-3, with D perhaps matching TRBD1 (6 bases). The germline V and J ends were trimmed by 3 bases and 1 base, with 14 bases remaining between them. The CDR3 is 16 amino acids. The germline V gene has CDR1 MNHNS and CDR2 SASEGT. The CDR3 region has the DNA TGTGCCAGCAGTGACATAGGACAGAAAGGCACAGATACGCAGTATTTT. This translates into CASSDIGQKGTDTQYF.

This clonotype was counted only a few times. The chain uses TRBV19 and TRBJ2-1; a weak D match, TRBD1 (5 bases). The germline V gene has CDR1 LNHDA and CDR2 SQIVND (reference sequence). The CDR3 runs 12 residues. Between the trimmed V and J ends, which lost 5 bases and 10 bases, there was a span of 12 bases. This CDR3 is CASSSKTAEQFF. The CDR3 coding sequence is TGTGCCAGTAGTTCTAAGACAGCCGAGCAGTTCTTC. The full variable domain, rest sourced from reference TRBV19 and TRBJ2-1, is DGGITQSPKYLFRKEGQNVTLSCEQNLNHDAMYWYRQDPGQGLRLIYYSQIVNDFQKGDIAEGYSVSREKKESFPLTVTSAQKNPTAFYLCASSSKTAEQFFGPGTRLTVL.

The V gene is TRBV5-1, the J gene TRBJ2-7; 8 bases match TRBD1. V gave up 4 bases and J gave up 6 bases; unmatched junction bases: 15. The CDR3 length is 16 residues. In germline, CDR1 is SGHRS, CDR2 YFSETQ. CDR3 nucleotide sequence: TGCGCCAGCAGCACCCGACAGGGGCCGCGCCCAAGCGAGCAGTACTTC. This gives the protein CASSTRQGPRPSEQYF.

The gene calls are TRBV7-3 and TRBJ2-2; 8 bases align to TRBD2. Germline-derived CDR1 and CDR2 are SGHTA and FQGTGA. This CDR3 is 15 amino acids long. V was clipped by 4 bases and J by 4 bases; unmatched bases: 5. CDR3 coding DNA: TGTGCCAGCAGCTCCGGGACTAGTGGCACCGGGGAGCTGTTTTTT. Translation gives CASSSGTSGTGELFF.

This clonotype has a handful of counts. The genes are TRBV6-2 or TRBV6-3 and TRBJ2-3, with a possible D match to TRBD1 (7 bases). The CDR3 length is 14 residues. With 5 bases removed from V and 4 bases from J, the gap between germline ends came to 13 bases. Germline assignment: CDR1 MNHEY and CDR2 SVGEGT. CDR3: CASSQGGTADTQYF. For the CDR3, the DNA is TGTGCCAGCAGTCAGGGGGGAACCGCAGATACGCAGTATTTT.

This chain uses TRBV3-2 with TRBJ1-1; TRBD1 is taken as the D call from the table, unchecked against the DNA. TRBV3-2 is annotated as a pseudogene. The CDR3 has 15 residues. CDR3 loop: CASSQETGRGTEAFF. CDR3 DNA: TGTGCCAGCAGCCAAGAGACAGGGAGGGGCACTGAAGCTTTCTTT.

This chain joins TRBV5-1 and TRBJ1-1; possibly TRBD1 for D (5 bases). There are 15 residues in the CDR3. Germline assignment: CDR1 SGHRS and CDR2 YFSETQ. V lost 3 bases to trimming and J lost 3 bases, with 15 bases between them. The CDR3 DNA reads as TGCGCCAGCAGCTCCCCGGAGCGGGGGGACACTGAAGCTTTCTTT. It specifies CASSSPERGDTEAFF.

There are a few counts of this clonotype. This chain links TRBV19 with TRBJ1-1; D remains unclear. The CDR3 contains 12 residues. V dropped 5 bases and J dropped 5 bases, with 9 bases sitting between them. Germline-derived CDR1 and CDR2 are LNHDA and SQIVND (reference sequence). CDR3 in amino acids: CASSEGQTEAFF. CDR3 DNA: TGTGCCAGTAGTGAGGGCCAGACTGAAGCTTTCTTT.

This clonotype has only a few counts. Here the CDR3 reads CASRIGTRGTDTQYF. The CDR3 bases are TGCGCCAGCAGGATTGGGACTCGTGGCACAGATACGCAGTATTTT. The chain recombines TRBV10-2 with TRBJ2-3; perhaps TRBD2 as D (6 bases). Germline values: CDR1 WSHSY, CDR2 SAAADI. V shed 6 bases and J shed 1 base, with 14 bases lying between them. The CDR3 has 15 amino acids.

The gene calls are TRBV3-1 and TRBJ1-2; D remains ambiguous. Trimming took off 1 base at V and 0 bases at J, with 9 bases between the two ends. The CDR3 loop spans 15 amino acids. Germline lookup yields CDR1 LGHDT and CDR2 YNNKEL (reference sequence). The CDR3 sequence is CASSQGLGTNYGYTF. CDR3 in DNA: TGTGCCAGCAGCCAAGGGTTAGGAACTAACTATGGCTACACCTTC.